Listed below are T cell receptor beta chains from one sample, sequenced in a study of blood T cell repertoires in COVID-19. Method: immunoSEQ multiplex PCR; TCRdb's copy keeps in-frame clones and lacks some. The sample has 270,000 or so clones, over 75% seen once; the top ten hold 8% to 9.5%. The sequenced material came from peripheral blood. The receptors derive from a human donor in a cohort sampled during active COVID-19. CDR3s include the opening cysteine and the closing phenylalanine or tryptophan. Each record gives: J gene, clone size, V gene, D gene, CDR3 protein, CDR3 DNA. D genes are given only for firm matches. Clone sizes are given selectively: once, few, many, or a class where the clone is expanded.

TRBJ2-3	-	TRBV5-6	-	CASSLKQGFADTQYF	TGTGCCAGCAGCTTGAAACAGGGTTTCGCAGATACGCAGTATTTT
TRBJ1-2	-	TRBV3-1/TRBV3-2	TRBD1	CASSHGTGQRNYGYTF	TGTGCCAGCAGCCACGGAACGGGACAGAGGAACTATGGCTACACCTTC
TRBJ2-5	-	TRBV5-8	-	CASSSKRQLETQYF	TGTGCCAGCAGCTCTAAAAGACAGTTGGAGACCCAGTACTTC
TRBJ2-7	few	TRBV5-4	-	CASSEDSSTTYEQYF	TGTGCCAGCAGCGAGGACAGCTCCACAACCTACGAGCAGTACTTC
TRBJ1-4	-	TRBV4-3	-	CASSQREKLFF	TGCGCCAGCAGCCAACGTGAAAAACTGTTTTTT
TRBJ1-1	-	TRBV10-3	-	CAIRDKGSNTEAFF	TGTGCCATCAGGGACAAGGGGTCGAACACTGAAGCTTTCTTT
TRBJ2-1	few	TRBV7-2	-	CASSLVTYNEQFF	TGTGCCAGCAGCTTAGTTACCTACAATGAGCAGTTCTTC
TRBJ1-5	-	TRBV12-3/TRBV12-4	-	CASSLTRDQPQHF	TGTGCCAGCAGTTTAACCAGGGATCAGCCCCAGCATTTT
TRBJ2-1	once	TRBV19	TRBD1	CASSIDLGSTGRNEQFF	TGTGCCAGTAGTATAGATCTAGGTTCGACAGGGAGAAATGAGCAGTTCTTC
TRBJ2-6	-	TRBV9	TRBD2	CASSPRTSGSTGANVLTF	TGTGCCAGCAGCCCGAGGACTAGCGGGAGTACTGGGGCCAACGTCCTGACTTTC
TRBJ1-6	-	TRBV9	-	CASSPLTAFSYNSPLHF	TGTGCCAGCAGCCCCTTGACAGCCTTCTCCTATAATTCACCCCTCCACTTT
TRBJ2-2	-	TRBV18	TRBD2	CASRLAAGDTGELFF	TGTGCCAGCCGACTAGCGGCTGGGGACACCGGGGAGCTGTTTTTT
TRBJ2-1	once	TRBV21-1	-	CASSSGAETSGGLYNEQFF	TGTGCCAGCTCCTCTGGGGCCGAGACTAGCGGGGGACTGTACAATGAGCAGTTCTTC
TRBJ1-1	-	TRBV2	-	CASLEKGGMNTEAFF	TGTGCCAGCCTGGAAAAGGGAGGTATGAACACTGAAGCTTTCTTT
TRBJ2-6	-	TRBV27	TRBD1	CASSLSAGGAPSGANVLTF	TGTGCCAGCAGTTTGTCGGCAGGGGGCGCCCCCTCTGGGGCCAACGTCCTGACTTTC
TRBJ2-2	once	TRBV6-4	TRBD2	CASSDSGSGRDEHRGAVF	TGTGCCAGCAGTGACTCGGGTAGCGGGAGGGACGAACACCGGGGAGCTGTTTTT
TRBJ1-5	-	TRBV5-4	-	CASSLGGRDQPQHF	TGTGCCAGCAGCTTGGGGGGCAGGGATCAGCCCCAGCATTTT
TRBJ1-1	-	TRBV4-2	-	CASSQGDDEAFF	TGTGCCAGCAGCCAAGGAGATGATGAAGCTTTCTTT
TRBJ1-1	-	TRBV21-1	-	CASSKAELLNTEAFF	TGTGCCAGCAGCAAAGCGGAGCTACTGAACACTGAAGCTTTCTTT
TRBJ2-5	-	TRBV10-3	TRBD2	CAISEEVAGVGRETQYF	TGTGCCATCAGTGAGGAGGTAGCGGGAGTTGGGAGAGAGACCCAGTACTTC
TRBJ1-6	-	TRBV5-1	TRBD1	CASSLGPTGGNSPLHF	TGCGCCAGCAGCTTGGGCCCCACAGGGGGGAATTCACCCCTCCACTTT
TRBJ1-1	-	TRBV4-3	-	CASSQEGGTEAFF	TGCGCCAGCAGCCAGGAAGGAGGTACTGAAGCTTTCTTT
TRBJ1-1	few	TRBV4-1	TRBD1	CASSYKSIPGQGTGTEAFF	TGCGCCAGCAGCTATAAATCCATACCGGGACAGGGAACTGGGACTGAAGCTTTCTTT
TRBJ1-2	-	TRBV19	TRBD1	CASSPWGQGGTF	TGTGCCAGTAGCCCTTGGGGACAGGGGGGCACCTTC
TRBJ2-7	-	TRBV21-1	-	CASSPVRDRGYEQYF	TGTGCCAGCAGCCCCGTCCGGGACAGAGGCTACGAGCAGTACTTC
TRBJ1-5	-	TRBV6-5	TRBD1	CASVDRYSNQPQHF	TGTGCCAGCGTGGACAGGTATAGCAATCAGCCCCAGCATTTT
TRBJ1-2	-	TRBV19	TRBD1	CASSMQGAEGYTF	TGTGCCAGTAGTATGCAGGGGGCGGAGGGCTACACCTTC
TRBJ2-1	once	TRBV5-8	-	CASSLGTATSYNEQFF	TGTGCCAGCAGCTTGGGGACAGCAACCTCCTACAATGAGCAGTTCTTC
TRBJ2-7	-	TRBV28	TRBD1	CASRSRGTGIYEQYF	TGTGCCAGCCGAAGCCGAGGGACAGGGATTTACGAGCAGTACTTC
TRBJ2-6	-	TRBV6-1	-	CASSAQQSVVSGANVLTF	TGTGCCAGCAGTGCCCAACAGTCGGTTGTCTCTGGGGCCAACGTCCTGACTTTC
TRBJ1-6	-	TRBV10-2	-	CASSISASSYNSPLHF	TGCGCCAGCAGTATCAGTGCCAGCTCCTATAATTCACCCCTCCACTTT
TRBJ2-1	many	TRBV12-3/TRBV12-4	TRBD2	CASSPDGGAGQFF	TGTGCCAGCAGTCCCGACGGGGGGGCTGGGCAGTTCTTC
TRBJ2-3	-	TRBV3-1/TRBV3-2	TRBD2	CASSQVFPSGLAGSTDTQYF	TGTGCCAGCAGCCAAGTTTTCCCTTCGGGACTAGCGGGATCCACAGATACGCAGTATTTT
TRBJ1-3	-	TRBV18	TRBD1	CASSPKTGPSGNTIYF	TGTGCCAGCTCACCTAAGACAGGGCCCTCTGGAAACACCATATATTTT
TRBJ2-7	few	TRBV3-1/TRBV3-2	TRBD2	CASSPNQGLAAEQYF	TGTGCCAGCAGCCCAAACCAAGGACTAGCAGCCGAGCAGTACTTC
TRBJ1-2	few	TRBV5-1	-	CASSLNVGDNYGYTF	TGCGCCAGCAGCTTGAATGTAGGAGATAACTATGGCTACACCTTC
TRBJ2-7	-	TRBV4-3	TRBD1	CASSEGTGANYEQYF	TGCGCCAGCAGCGAAGGGACAGGGGCGAACTACGAGCAGTACTTC
TRBJ1-1	-	TRBV7-2	-	CASSLDGSMNTEAFF	TGTGCCAGCAGCTTAGATGGCAGTATGAACACTGAAGCTTTCTTT
TRBJ1-6	few	TRBV6-5	-	CASSPQAYNSPLHF	TGTGCCAGCAGCCCCCAGGCCTATAATTCACCCCTCCACTTT
TRBJ2-7	-	TRBV5-1	TRBD1	CASSLRQGAYEQYF	TGCGCCAGCAGCTTGAGACAGGGGGCCTACGAGCAGTACTTC
TRBJ2-2	-	TRBV11-2	-	CASSPRVAGELFF	TGTGCCAGCAGCCCGAGGGTGGCCGGGGAGCTGTTTTTT
TRBJ1-1	few	TRBV7-9	TRBD1	CASSQGQGHTEAFF	TGTGCCAGCAGCCAGGGACAGGGTCACACTGAAGCTTTCTTT
TRBJ2-5	-	TRBV7-9	-	CASSSKVGVGQETQYF	TGTGCCAGCAGCTCGAAGGTGGGAGTGGGACAAGAGACCCAGTACTTC
TRBJ1-1	-	TRBV10-2	-	CASRKQGNTEAFF	TGCGCCAGCAGGAAACAGGGAAACACTGAAGCTTTCTTT
TRBJ1-2	-	TRBV28	TRBD1	CASSPTGVRTYGYTF	TGTGCCAGCAGTCCGACAGGGGTTAGGACCTATGGCTACACCTTC
TRBJ2-1	few	TRBV12-3/TRBV12-4	-	CASSMAGNEQFF	TGTGCCAGCAGTATGGCGGGAAATGAGCAGTTCTTC
TRBJ1-6	once	TRBV2	-	CASSETAGGSPLHF	TGTGCCAGCAGTGAGACCGCCGGGGGGTCACCCCTCCACTTT
TRBJ2-2	-	TRBV4-2	-	CASSQPGAGTGELFF	TGTGCCAGCAGCCAACCCGGGGCGGGAACCGGGGAGCTGTTTTTT
TRBJ1-2	once	TRBV29-1	TRBD1	CSVERAGGRFDGYTF	TGCAGCGTTGAAAGGGCAGGGGGTAGGTTTGATGGCTACACCTTC
TRBJ2-7	-	TRBV5-5	TRBD1	CASSLAGTGGDEQYF	TGTGCCAGCAGCTTGGCCGGGACAGGGGGCGACGAGCAGTACTTC
TRBJ2-1	-	TRBV7-9	TRBD2	CASSSGLAGVGSAYNEQFF	TGTGCCAGCAGCTCAGGACTAGCGGGGGTAGGGAGCGCCTACAATGAGCAGTTCTTC
TRBJ2-2	-	TRBV19	TRBD1	CASSIGDRGTGELFF	TGTGCCAGTAGTATAGGGGACAGGGGCACCGGGGAGCTGTTTTTT
TRBJ2-5	-	TRBV9	-	CASSVEAGPQETQYF	TGTGCCAGCAGCGTAGAGGCGGGCCCCCAAGAGACCCAGTACTTC
TRBJ1-6	-	TRBV19	-	CASNDAGYNSPLHF	TGTGCCAGTAATGATGCAGGGTATAATTCACCCCTCCACTTT
TRBJ1-1	-	TRBV27	TRBD1	CASSLSWDRLNTEAFF	TGTGCCAGCAGTTTATCGTGGGACAGGCTGAACACTGAAGCTTTCTTT